Sequencing of this T cell receptor (beta chain) was carried out in a study of blood T cell repertoires in COVID-19. On the study more broadly: The study drew acute and convalescent COVID-19 samples from the United States, Italy and Spain. T cells, B-cell-depleted T cells, or PBMCs provided the cDNA or gDNA that served as material.

CDR1 is SGDLS, CDR2 YYNGEE, per germline. This CDR3 spans 17 amino acids. Between the trimmed V and J ends, which lost 3 bases and 2 bases, there was a span of 20 bases. As processed by the authors: Researchers report that nucleated cell counts were estimated from reference gene primer amplification. Generated by immunoSEQ multiplex PCR, the TCRdb table keeps only in-frame clones and is missing some. The V and J calls and the clone size are those of that table, but D and trimming were determined from the DNA. The sample has about 670,000 clones; 90% are singletons. The clonotype originates from a woman under 30 with acute or convalescent COVID-19. The chain uses TRBV9 and TRBJ1-1; a weak D match, TRBD1 (5 bases). The source material was peripheral blood. DNA of the CDR3: TGTGCCAGCAGCGCGAAGGGGAGGGGCCGACAAAACACTGAAGCTTTCTTT. The encoded protein is CASSAKGRGRQNTEAFF. The full variable domain, with the rest looked up from reference TRBV9 and TRBJ1-1, is DSGVTQTPKHLITATGQRVTLRCSPRSGDLSVYWYQQSLDQGLQFLIQYYNGEERAKGNILERFSAQQFPDLHSELNLSSLELGDSALYFCASSAKGRGRQNTEAFFGQGTRLTVV.